The 14 T cell receptor beta chains below come from one sample, sequenced in a study of early stage breast cancer tumors. The table came from immunoSEQ multiplex PCR; TCRdb's copy has only in-frame clones and leaves some out. The table records approximately 31,000 clones, roughly 77% of them present only once. Material for sequencing was breast tumor tissue. Every receptor here comes from a person aged 25 to 40 with breast cancer.

V and J are TRBV7-9 and TRBJ1-1; no definite D call. This CDR3 is 15 amino acids long. Trimming took 1 base from V and 1 from J, leaving 10 bases between them. Germline values: CDR1 SEHNR, CDR2 FQNEAQ (reference sequence). CDR3 sequence reads: CASSLVGTANTEAFF. Written as DNA, the CDR3 is TGTGCCAGCAGCTTAGTAGGCACAGCGAACACTGAAGCTTTCTTT.

The J gene is TRBJ2-7, the V gene TRBV5-1; the match to TRBD1 covers 10 bases. Germline V gives CDR1 SGHRS, CDR2 YFSETQ. The CDR3 has 14 amino acids. V was pared by 4 bases and J by 7 bases, with 8 bases of the junction left unmatched. Here the CDR3 DNA reads TGCGCCAGCAGCACCGGACAGGGGGGTGGAGAGCAGTACTTC. This translates into CASSTGQGGGEQYF.

This chain links TRBV7-2 with TRBJ1-3; D gene uncertain. The CDR3 extends over 14 amino acids. CDR1 is SGHTA, CDR2 FQGNSA, per germline. Trimming pared 5 bases from V and 3 bases from J, leaving 11 bases between. Written as DNA, the CDR3 is TGTGCCAGCAGCCCCAGGACTCTTGGAAACACCATATATTTT. It encodes CASSPRTLGNTIYF.

This clone turned up a few times. The CDR3 sequence is CASSLRGGLSTDTQYF. The DNA of the CDR3 is TGTGCCAGCAGTTTGAGAGGCGGGCTAAGCACAGATACGCAGTATTTT. The chain is built from TRBV27 and TRBJ2-3, with D maybe TRBD2 (5 bases). The CDR3 extends over 16 amino acids. CDR1 is MNHEY and CDR2 is SMNVEV in the germline V gene (reference sequence). V was clipped by 3 bases and J by 0 bases, with 13 bases between them.

V gene TRBV4-1 combines with J gene TRBJ1-1; D might be TRBD1 (5 bases). V shed 4 bases and J shed 1 base, with 16 bases lying between them. The germline CDR1 and CDR2 sequences are MGHRA and YSYEKL. The CDR3 runs 16 residues. Written as DNA, the CDR3 is TGCGCCAGCAGCCCTAGACAGTATGATGCGAACACTGAAGCTTTCTTT. Protein: CASSPRQYDANTEAFF.

This clone was counted only a few times. This rearrangement joins TRBV6-6 to TRBJ1-1, with D possibly TRBD1 on 6 matching bases. From germline, CDR1 is MNHNY and CDR2 SVGAGI (reference sequence). Trimming removed 4 bases from V and 5 bases from J, with 14 bases in between. The CDR3 sequence is 14 residues long. Written as DNA, the CDR3 is TGTGCCAGCAGTTTAAGCTATCAGGGGACTGAAGCTTTCTTT. Its protein product is CASSLSYQGTEAFF.

The V gene is TRBV7-2, the J gene TRBJ1-5; tentatively, D is TRBD1 (5 bases). The CDR3 consists of 14 residues. The germline V and J ends were trimmed by 4 bases and 1 base, with 8 bases remaining between them. Germline V lookup: CDR1 SGHTA, CDR2 FQGNSA. The CDR3 bases are TGTGCCAGCAGCTACTGGACAAGCAATCAGCCCCAGCATTTT. Protein product: CASSYWTSNQPQHF.

The genes are TRBV7-2 and TRBJ2-3, with 10 bases identical to TRBD2. The germline V gene encodes CDR1 SGHTA and CDR2 FQGNSA. V was pared by 8 bases and J by 5 bases, with 7 bases of the junction left unmatched. The CDR3 spans 14 residues. The CDR3: CASWLAGELDTQYF. DNA of the CDR3: TGTGCCAGCTGGCTAGCGGGAGAGTTAGATACGCAGTATTTT.

The V gene is TRBV11-3, the J gene TRBJ2-1, with a tentative D call TRBD2 (6 bases). In germline, CDR1 is SGHNT, CDR2 YENEEA. The CDR3 has 16 residues. V dropped 1 base and J dropped 0 bases, with 10 bases sitting between them. The CDR3 protein is CASSLGLRDSYNEQFF. Here the CDR3 DNA reads TGTGCCAGCAGCTTAGGGTTGCGGGACTCCTACAATGAGCAGTTCTTC.

The chain uses TRBV6-5 and TRBJ1-2; no clear D gene. Germline CDR1 is MNHEY and CDR2 is SVGAGI. V lost 6 bases and J 4 bases, leaving 12 bases between the germline ends. The CDR3 has 13 amino acids. DNA for the CDR3: TGTGCCAGCAGCCAAACCGGGCTCTATGGCTACACCTTC. As protein: CASSQTGLYGYTF.

The J gene is TRBJ2-7, the V gene TRBV11-3, with D perhaps assigned TRBD1 or TRBD2 (5 bases each). This CDR3 contains 12 residues. The V gene lost 4 bases and the J gene lost 7 bases, with 11 bases spanning the gap. The germline gives CDR1 SGHNT, CDR2 YENEEA. The CDR3 region is CASSSGTLEQYF. The DNA of the CDR3 is TGTGCCAGCAGCTCCGGGACCCTGGAGCAGTACTTC.

This chain connects TRBV5-5 to TRBJ2-1; D uncertain. The CDR3 extends over 15 amino acids. Germline lookup yields CDR1 SGHKS and CDR2 YYEKEE (reference sequence). V gave up 7 bases and J gave up 4 bases, with 18 bases separating them. CDR3 region: CASSSSVLLYNEQFF. The DNA of the CDR3 is TGTGCCAGCTCAAGTTCGGTACTTCTGTACAATGAGCAGTTCTTC.

The chain joins TRBV7-7 to TRBJ2-1; D unresolved. The length of the CDR3 is 15 residues. V gave up 5 bases and J gave up 8 bases, with 19 bases separating them. Germline loops: CDR1 SSHAT, CDR2 FNYEAQ (reference sequence). Written as DNA, the CDR3 is TGTGCCAGCAGCACGACGCCAATGGGTGTGGATGAGCAGTTCTTC. The encoded protein is CASSTTPMGVDEQFF.

The rearrangement uses TRBV7-3 and TRBJ1-5; 7 bases match TRBD1. With V trimmed by 5 bases and J by 5 bases, 3 bases remained unmatched. The CDR3 length is 13 residues. Germline V CDR1 and CDR2: SGHTA, FQGTGA. CDR3 loop: CASSEGTDQPQHF. CDR3 nucleotides: TGTGCCAGCAGCGAGGGGACAGATCAGCCCCAGCATTTT.